Listed here are 29 T cell receptor beta chains from one sample, sequenced in a study of blood T cell repertoires in COVID-19. TCRdb keeps only in-frame clones here, not all; method: immunoSEQ multiplex PCR. The profile shows around 84,000 clones, about 73% of them singletons. Sequenced input: peripheral blood. Receptors were obtained from a man between 60 and 70 years old with COVID-19, enrolled during active disease.

V is TRBV11-2 and J is TRBJ2-1; D is possibly TRBD1 (6 bases). CDR3 length: 12 residues. Germline assignment: CDR1 SGHAT and CDR2 FQNNGV. Trimming pared 1 base from V and 14 bases from J, leaving 12 bases between. Here the CDR3 reads CASSLGQDQEFF. CDR3 sequence (DNA): TGTGCCAGCAGCTTAGGACAGGACCAGGAGTTCTTC.

In its sample, this clone was seen a few times. DNA for the CDR3: TGCGCCAGCAGCGGGAGGGGGGGCGATCAGCCCCAGCATTTT. The encoded protein is CASSGRGGDQPQHF. This chain joins TRBV5-1 and TRBJ1-5, with D possibly TRBD1 on 6 matching bases. Trimming shortened V by 4 bases and J by 5 bases, and 13 bases separated the two germline ends. Germline V gene sequence: CDR1 SGHRS, CDR2 YFSETQ. The CDR3 covers 14 residues.

V and J are TRBV7-9 and TRBJ1-5, with D possibly being TRBD1 (5 bases). V was cut by 1 base and J by 6 bases, with 16 bases left in between. Germline CDR1 reads SEHNR; CDR2 reads FQNEAQ (reference sequence). This CDR3 contains 16 residues. The CDR3 DNA sequence: TGTGCCAGCAGCTTAGTTGGCCAGGGCGGTAGTCAGCCCCAGCATTTT. It translates to CASSLVGQGGSQPQHF.

This clone was observed once. The V and J genes are TRBV18 and TRBJ2-1; no clear D. V lost 3 bases and J lost 1, with 10 bases in between. Germline CDR1 and CDR2: KGHSH and LQKENI. This CDR3 has 15 residues. The CDR3 loop is CASSPPRKSYNEQFF. CDR3 bases: TGTGCCAGCTCACCCCCTAGGAAGTCCTACAATGAGCAGTTCTTC.

The V call is TRBV7-8, the J call TRBJ2-7; 7 positions match TRBD1. V was clipped by 1 base and J by 5 bases; unmatched bases: 5. The CDR3 runs to 14 residues. Per the germline V gene, CDR1 is SGHVS and CDR2 is FQNEAQ. The CDR3 nucleotides are TGTGCCAGCAGCTTAGTTCCAGGGGGTAACGAGCAGTACTTC. The encoded protein is CASSLVPGGNEQYF.

This chain links TRBV18 with TRBJ2-1; 10 bases agree with TRBD2. From germline, CDR1 is KGHSH and CDR2 LQKENI. The V segment lost 2 bases and the J segment 5 bases; nucleotides outside the gene matches: 6. CDR3 length: 16 amino acids. The CDR3 nucleotides read TGTGCCAGCTCACCAGGCCCTAGCGGGAGAAACAATGAGCAGTTCTTC. It translates to CASSPGPSGRNNEQFF.

The J gene is TRBJ2-3, the V gene TRBV10-3; 7 bases are a match to TRBD1. Per germline, CDR1 ENHRY and CDR2 SYGVKD. The CDR3 is 15 amino acids. V was pared by 8 bases and J by 5 bases, with 13 bases of the junction left unmatched. The CDR3 region is CAIGPGRGKEDTQYF. As DNA, the CDR3 is TGTGCCATCGGCCCCGGCAGGGGGAAAGAAGATACGCAGTATTTT.

This CDR3 is CASSQRGPSTDTQYF. In nucleotides, the CDR3 is TGTGCCAGCAGCCAGCGGGGGCCCAGCACAGATACGCAGTATTTT. The chain links TRBV11-2 to TRBJ2-3; 8 nucleotides align to TRBD2. This CDR3 comprises 15 residues. With 5 bases clipped from V and 0 bases from J, the junction kept 4 bases outside the gene matches. CDR1 is SGHAT, CDR2 FQNNGV, per germline. The complete variable domain, with remaining parts taken from reference TRBV11-2 and TRBJ2-3, reads EAGVAQSPRYKIIEKRQSVAFWCNPISGHATLYWYQQILGQGPKLLIQFQNNGVVDDSQLPKDRFSAERLKGVDSTLKIQPAKLEDSAVYLCASSQRGPSTDTQYFGPGTRLTVL.

This sequence joins TRBV19 and TRBJ2-1; 9 bases line up with TRBD1. J gave up 4 bases and V 7 bases, and 11 bases lay outside the gene matches. Germline V gives CDR1 LNHDA, CDR2 SQIVND (reference sequence). The CDR3 has 16 amino acids. The CDR3 region is CASNSRGQGGYNEQFF. In nucleotides, the CDR3 is TGTGCCAGTAATTCACGGGGACAGGGTGGTTACAATGAGCAGTTCTTC.

A word on this clone: One end of the junction varies from germline; a read error may be responsible. The genes are TRBV7-7 and TRBJ2-2, with D possibly TRBD1 on 6 matching bases. CDR3 length equals 15 residues. Germline lookup yields CDR1 SSHAT and CDR2 FNYEAQ (reference sequence). The CDR3 region is CASSLDSQNTGELFF. CDR3 nucleotides: TGTGCTAGCAGCTTGGACAGTCAGAACACCGGGGAGCTGTTTTTT.

The V gene is TRBV15, the J gene TRBJ2-7, with 12 positions matching TRBD1. Germline V gene sequence: CDR1 LNHNV, CDR2 YYDKDF (reference sequence). The ends lost 3 bases at V and 7 bases at J; junction bases unmatched: 13. The CDR3 extends over 17 amino acids. In DNA form, the CDR3 reads TGTGCCACCAGCAGTCGCCCACCGGGACAGGGGGCTAGGGAGCAGTACTTC. Its protein product is CATSSRPPGQGAREQYF. Looking up the rest from reference TRBV15 and TRBJ2-7 gives the full variable domain: DAMVIQNPRYQVTQFGKPVTLSCSQTLNHNVMYWYQQKSSQAPKLLFHYYDKDFNNEADTPDNFQSRRPNTSFCFLDIRSPGLGDTAMYLCATSSRPPGQGAREQYFGPGTRLTVT.

The rearrangement joins TRBV7-2 to TRBJ1-2, with TRBD1 identical over 7 bases. The V gene's germline CDR1 is SGHTA and CDR2 FQGNSA. The trim removed 4 bases at V and 0 bases at J, leaving 5 bases unmatched. This CDR3 is 15 amino acids long. Written as DNA, the CDR3 is TGTGCCAGCAGCTCCCGACAGGGAGCTAACTATGGCTACACCTTC. It specifies CASSSRQGANYGYTF.

This clone was found once. This chain uses TRBV19 with TRBJ2-2; 9 bases agree with TRBD2. Germline V CDR1 and CDR2: LNHDA, SQIVND (reference sequence). The CDR3 runs 17 residues. With V trimmed by 2 bases and J by 3 bases, 7 bases remained unmatched. The CDR3 spells CASSIMRTSEDTGELFF. The CDR3 bases are TGTGCCAGTAGTATAATGCGGACTAGCGAAGACACCGGGGAGCTGTTTTTT.

The genes are TRBV6-5 and TRBJ2-5; the match to TRBD2 covers 11 bases. This CDR3 has 12 amino acids. V lost 6 bases and J lost 7; bases outside the gene matches: 1. The germline CDR1 and CDR2 sequences are MNHEY and SVGAGI. The CDR3 region is CASRLAGATQYF. As DNA, the CDR3 is TGTGCCAGCAGACTAGCGGGGGCGACCCAGTACTTC.

The chain employs TRBV12-5 and TRBJ2-1; D perhaps matches TRBD2 (5 bases). This CDR3 is 15 amino acids long. In germline, CDR1 is LGHNT, CDR2 FRNRAP. The V gene lost 3 bases and the J gene lost 12 bases, with 21 bases spanning the gap. The CDR3 loop is CASGLGGRKRTTQFF. The CDR3 coding sequence is TGTGCTAGTGGTTTAGGAGGAAGAAAGCGAACTACGCAGTTCTTC. The full variable domain, its missing parts supplied by reference TRBV12-5 and TRBJ2-1, is DARVTQTPRHKVTEMGQEVTMRCQPILGHNTVFWYRQTMMQGLELLAYFRNRAPLDDSGMPKDRFSAEMPDATLATLKIQPSEPRDSAVYFCASGLGGRKRTTQFFGPGTRLTVL.

This chain links TRBV19 with TRBJ1-2, with TRBD1 matching 10 bases. The CDR3 length is 13 residues. The ends lost 6 bases at V and 6 bases at J; junction bases unmatched: 4. CDR1 is LNHDA, CDR2 SQIVND, per germline (reference sequence). In DNA, the CDR3 is TGTGCCAGTAGGGGGGGGACAGGGGATGGCTACACCTTC. Amino acids: CASRGGTGDGYTF.

This clone has just one count. This rearrangement joins TRBV3-1 (or the pseudogene TRBV3-2) to TRBJ1-1; 8 bases are a match to TRBD1. The CDR3 covers 14 residues. CDR1 is LGHDT, CDR2 YNNKEL, per germline (reference sequence). The V gene end was trimmed by 4 bases and the J gene end by 3 bases; junction bases not matched to a gene: 4. This CDR3 reads CASSPRTGHTEAFF. Written as DNA, the CDR3 is TGTGCCAGCAGCCCACGGACAGGGCACACTGAAGCTTTCTTT.

The chain combines TRBV6-5 with TRBJ1-1; possible D gene TRBD1, 5 bases. The CDR3 has 12 residues. V was shortened by 9 bases and J by 4 bases, with 12 bases between the two germline ends. Germline V gene sequence: CDR1 MNHEY, CDR2 SVGAGI. This CDR3 reads CASGRGGTEAFF. In nucleotides, the CDR3 is TGTGCCAGTGGCCGGGGGGGCACTGAAGCTTTCTTT.

CDR3 nucleotides: TGTGCCAGCAGCGTAGTTGACAGGGAGAACACTGAAGCTTTCTTT. Protein product: CASSVVDRENTEAFF. The rearrangement uses TRBV9 and TRBJ1-1, with TRBD1 matching 7 bases. Trimming took 0 bases from V and 1 from J; bases not matched to a gene: 3. From germline, CDR1 is SGDLS and CDR2 YYNGEE. The CDR3 is 15 amino acids.

This clone appeared once. V and J are TRBV7-2 and TRBJ2-3; 10 bases agree with TRBD1. V shed 1 base, J shed 4 bases, and the junction held 5 bases outside the gene matches. The CDR3 spans 16 residues. CDR1 SGHTA and CDR2 FQGNSA come from the germline V gene. The CDR3 loop reads CASSLGVGQGADTQYF. The CDR3 DNA reads as TGTGCCAGCAGCTTAGGGGTCGGACAGGGGGCAGATACGCAGTATTTT.

The J gene is TRBJ1-4, the V gene TRBV23-1; 7 bases fit TRBD1. TRBV23-1 is given ORF status, its function remaining uncertain. Germline trimming cut 3 bases from V and 5 bases from J; bases unmatched to any gene: 12. The CDR3 covers 17 residues. For the CDR3, the DNA is TGCGCCAGCAGTCACCCCGCGGGACAGACCCAGAATGAAAAACTGTTTTTT. Amino acid sequence: CASSHPAGQTQNEKLFF.

The chain carries TRBV19 and TRBJ1-3; D is uncertain. The ends were cut back, 5 bases at V and 0 bases at J, with 8 bases in the middle. CDR1 and CDR2 (germline): LNHDA, SQIVND (reference sequence). The length of the CDR3 is 14 residues. Here the CDR3 DNA reads TGTGCCAGTAGTTGGCCCTCCTCTGGAAACACCATATATTTT. This gives the protein CASSWPSSGNTIYF.

This rearrangement joins TRBV6-5 to TRBJ2-2; a weak D match, TRBD1 (6 bases). V shed 5 bases and J shed 1 base, with 8 bases lying between them. This CDR3 has 14 amino acids. CDR1 and CDR2 (germline): MNHEY, SVGAGI. CDR3 coding DNA: TGTGCCAGCAGTATACAGGGGAACACCGGGGAGCTGTTTTTT. Translating it yields CASSIQGNTGELFF.

This sequence joins TRBV5-1 and TRBJ2-3; TRBD2 agrees at 13 bases. Germline trimming cut 4 bases from V and 8 bases from J; bases unmatched to any gene: 10. This CDR3 is 16 amino acids long. The germline V gene encodes CDR1 SGHRS and CDR2 YFSETQ. The CDR3 is CASSLTSGGAGGTQYF. In DNA form, the CDR3 reads TGCGCCAGCAGCCTCACTAGCGGGGGGGCGGGAGGTACGCAGTATTTT.

This CDR3 reads CASSSTSGGSYNEQFF. The CDR3 DNA reads TGCGCCAGCAGCTCAACTAGCGGGGGCTCTTACAATGAGCAGTTCTTC. V gene TRBV5-1 combines with J gene TRBJ2-1; 11 nucleotides line up with TRBD2. The trim removed 3 bases at V and 4 bases at J, leaving 6 bases unmatched. This CDR3 region has 16 residues. Per germline, CDR1 SGHRS and CDR2 YFSETQ.

The V call is TRBV10-2, the J call TRBJ2-7; TRBD2 matches 9 bases. The CDR3 totals 14 residues. Germline CDR1 WSHSY, CDR2 SAAADI. With 6 bases clipped from V and 6 bases from J, the junction kept 9 bases outside the gene matches. This CDR3 is CASRALAGVFEQYF. In DNA, the CDR3 is TGCGCCAGCAGGGCCTTAGCGGGGGTTTTCGAGCAGTACTTC.

The rearrangement joins TRBV19 to TRBJ1-6; TRBD1 agrees at 7 bases. The CDR3 totals 15 residues. Trimming took 9 bases from V and 9 from J; bases not matched to a gene: 14. Germline CDR1 and CDR2: LNHDA and SQIVND (reference sequence). The CDR3 coding sequence is TGTGCCAGCACTACTAGACAGGGAGCGGCTTCACCCCTCCACTTT. Translation: CASTTRQGAASPLHF.

The chain uses TRBV6-5 and TRBJ1-6; D gene ambiguous. Per germline, CDR1 MNHEY and CDR2 SVGAGI. With 6 bases removed from V and 16 bases from J, the gap between germline ends came to 16 bases. There are 12 residues in the CDR3. The CDR3: CASSSAGIPLHF. DNA for the CDR3: TGTGCCAGCAGCTCCGCCGGGATACCTCTCCACTTT.

The V gene is TRBV5-1, the J gene TRBJ1-4; D remains ambiguous. V was cut by 2 bases and J by 7 bases, with 12 bases left in between. The V gene's germline CDR1 is SGHRS and CDR2 YFSETQ. The CDR3 is 14 amino acids. The CDR3 spells CASSLGRSGEKLFF. As DNA, the CDR3 is TGCGCCAGCAGCTTAGGCAGATCAGGTGAAAAACTGTTTTTT.